The 22 T cell receptor beta chains given below trace back to one sample, sequenced in a study of cytomegalovirus exposure and HLA in healthy donors. Primers for the PCR totalled 60 Vbeta and 13 Jbeta. The repertoire was sequenced with immunoSEQ multiplex PCR; TCRdb's copy has only in-frame clones and lacks some. The sample has more than 100,000 clones, around 80% seen once; the top ten hold 2.7%. The material sequenced was PBMCs. All receptors derive from a woman in her thirties or forties in good health and CMV-seropositive.

The chain has TRBV19 and TRBJ2-1; D is undetermined. The length of the CDR3 is 14 residues. The V gene lost 5 bases and the J gene lost 4 bases, with 12 bases spanning the gap. CDR1 and CDR2 from the germline V gene are LNHDA and SQIVND (reference sequence). The CDR3 nucleotides read TGTGCCAGTAGTTCTAGACTCGAATACAATGAGCAGTTCTTC. Residues: CASSSRLEYNEQFF.

V usage is TRBV4-1 and J usage is TRBJ1-5, with D perhaps TRBD1 (5 bases). The V end was cut by 0 bases, the J end by 7 bases, with 7 bases between. CDR3 length equals 13 residues. CDR1 and CDR2 from the germline V gene are MGHRA and YSYEKL. DNA of the CDR3: TGCGCCAGCAGCCAAGAAGGGGCACAGCCCCAGCATTTT. It encodes CASSQEGAQPQHF.

The chain uses TRBV7-2 and TRBJ2-5, with D maybe TRBD2 (6 bases). Per the germline V gene, CDR1 is SGHTA and CDR2 is FQGNSA. V was clipped by 5 bases and J by 3 bases, with 16 bases between them. This CDR3 has 15 residues. The CDR3 DNA reads TGTGCCAGCAGCCACGACGGGAGCGGAGAAGAGACCCAGTACTTC. Protein sequence: CASSHDGSGEETQYF. The entire variable domain, with the rest obtained from reference TRBV7-2 and TRBJ2-5, is as follows: GAGVSQSPSNKVTEKGKDVELRCDPISGHTALYWYRQSLGQGLEFLIYFQGNSAPDKSGLPSDRFSAERTGGSVSTLTIQRTQQEDSAVYLCASSHDGSGEETQYFGPGTRLLVL.

The chain employs TRBV5-1 and TRBJ2-1; TRBD2 matches at 14 bases. The CDR3 sequence is 16 residues long. J was trimmed by 6 bases and V by 0 bases; bases with no gene match: 2. The germline V gene encodes CDR1 SGHRS and CDR2 YFSETQ. CDR3 coding DNA: TGCGCCAGCAGCTTGGGGACTAGCGGGGGGTCCAATGAGCAGTTCTTC. Protein product: CASSLGTSGGSNEQFF.

On this clone: Other DNA sequences in this specimen translate into the identical CDR3. DNA of the CDR3: TGTGCCAGCAGCTCCGGGACGGGGGGAGAGACCCAGTACTTC. It yields the protein CASSSGTGGETQYF. The V and J genes are TRBV5-6 and TRBJ2-5; TRBD2 agrees at 7 bases. The V segment lost 3 bases and the J segment 4 bases; nucleotides outside the gene matches: 6. Germline CDR1 reads SGHDT; CDR2 reads YYEEEE. This CDR3 comprises 14 residues.

The rearrangement links TRBV9 to TRBJ2-3, with 9 bases identical to TRBD2. The germline gives CDR1 SGDLS, CDR2 YYNGEE. V shed 2 bases, J shed 3 bases, and the junction held 7 bases outside the gene matches. There are 16 residues in the CDR3. The CDR3 DNA reads as TGTGCCAGCAGCGTTGGCGGGAGGGCCTGGACAGATACGCAGTATTTT. As protein: CASSVGGRAWTDTQYF. Looking up the rest from reference TRBV9 and TRBJ2-3 gives the full variable domain: DSGVTQTPKHLITATGQRVTLRCSPRSGDLSVYWYQQSLDQGLQFLIQYYNGEERAKGNILERFSAQQFPDLHSELNLSSLELGDSALYFCASSVGGRAWTDTQYFGPGTRLTVL.

This clone was detected once. The V call is TRBV6-5, the J call TRBJ2-1; D uncertain. The germline V gene has CDR1 MNHEY and CDR2 SVGAGI. Trimming removed 5 bases from V and 2 bases from J, with 7 bases in between. The CDR3 loop spans 13 amino acids. CDR3 loop: CASSGDAYNEQFF. The DNA for the CDR3 is TGTGCCAGCAGTGGAGACGCCTACAATGAGCAGTTCTTC.

The V call is TRBV7-6, the J call TRBJ2-2, with 8 bases identical to TRBD2. J gave up 5 bases and V 5 bases, and 10 bases lay outside the gene matches. CDR1 is SGHVS and CDR2 is FNYEAQ in the germline V gene. This CDR3 is built from 16 residues. DNA of the CDR3: TGTGCCAGCAGCCACCTAGCGGGCGGGTTAACCGGGGAGCTGTTTTTT. It is translated as CASSHLAGGLTGELFF.

The chain recombines TRBV5-1 with TRBJ2-2; TRBD2 matches 8 bases. Losses at the gene ends were 6 bases for V and 5 bases for J; bases not matched to a gene: 9. CDR1 is SGHRS, CDR2 YFSETQ, per germline. CDR3 length equals 15 residues. In nucleotides, the CDR3 is TGCGCCAGCACCCCCGGGGGGGCGCAAACCGGGGAGCTGTTTTTT. This sequence encodes CASTPGGAQTGELFF.

This chain links TRBV30 with TRBJ2-5; weak D call: TRBD2 (6 bases). V lost 1 base to trimming and J lost 4 bases, with 10 bases between them. The CDR3 is 13 residues long. Germline loops: CDR1 GTSNPN, CDR2 SVGIG (reference sequence). CDR3 in amino acids: CAWSAGEVETQYF. The CDR3 DNA reads as TGTGCCTGGAGTGCGGGGGAGGTAGAGACCCAGTACTTC.

The rearrangement uses TRBV27 and TRBJ1-1, with D perhaps TRBD1 (6 bases). V was clipped by 3 bases and J by 5 bases, with 13 bases between them. CDR3 length: 14 amino acids. The germline V gene encodes CDR1 MNHEY and CDR2 SMNVEV (reference sequence). Here the CDR3 reads CASSLTQGRTEAFF. CDR3 sequence (DNA): TGTGCCAGCAGTTTGACGCAGGGGAGAACTGAAGCTTTCTTT.

The rearrangement joins TRBV12-5 to TRBJ2-5, with TRBD1 identical over 7 bases. V lost 1 base, J lost 5 bases, and 16 bases stayed unmatched. This CDR3 contains 18 residues. The germline gives CDR1 LGHNT, CDR2 FRNRAP. The CDR3 protein is CASGLDLYARGKEETQYF. CDR3 DNA sequence: TGTGCTAGTGGTTTGGATCTATACGCCAGGGGGAAGGAGGAGACCCAGTACTTC.

The sample holds a few counts of this clone. The chain couples TRBV6-5 to TRBJ2-1; D call uncertain. This CDR3 is 12 amino acids long. Germline V gives CDR1 MNHEY, CDR2 SVGAGI. The V gene lost 2 bases and the J gene lost 10 bases, with 9 bases spanning the gap. The DNA of the CDR3 is TGTGCCAGCAGTTACCCCTTGGGCGAGCAGTTCTTC. This encodes CASSYPLGEQFF.

The chain has TRBV7-6 and TRBJ2-5, with TRBD2 identical over 12 bases. The germline V gene has CDR1 SGHVS and CDR2 FNYEAQ. The CDR3 spans 14 residues. V was clipped by 5 bases and J by 4 bases; unmatched bases: 2. CDR3 amino acids: CASSLTSGGETQYF. DNA of the CDR3: TGTGCCAGCAGCCTGACTAGCGGGGGAGAGACCCAGTACTTC.

J is TRBJ2-1 and V is TRBV10-1; no reliable D call. Per germline, CDR1 WNHNN and CDR2 SYGVQD (reference sequence). V lost 2 bases, J lost 0 bases, and 8 bases lay in between. CDR3 length: 15 residues. The CDR3 here is CASSEDTSSYNEQFF. In nucleotides, the CDR3 is TGCGCCAGCAGTGAGGACACGAGCTCCTACAATGAGCAGTTCTTC.

The CDR3 sequence is CASSQDKLAGIDEQYF. The CDR3 region has the DNA TGTGCCAGCAGCCAAGATAAGCTAGCGGGAATAGACGAGCAGTACTTC. The chain recombines TRBV14 with TRBJ2-7; 9 positions agree with TRBD2. The CDR3 has 16 residues. CDR1 and CDR2 from the germline V gene are SGHDN and FVKESK. With 0 bases clipped from V and 5 bases from J, the junction kept 8 bases outside the gene matches.

The gene calls are TRBV6-5 and TRBJ2-3, with TRBD2 identical over 12 bases. Germline trimming cut 6 bases from V and 6 bases from J; bases unmatched to any gene: 7. This CDR3 region has 15 residues. Looked up from germline, CDR1 is MNHEY and CDR2 is SVGAGI. DNA of the CDR3: TGTGCCAGCAGCCGACTGACTAGCGGGAGTGATACGCAGTATTTT. This translates into CASSRLTSGSDTQYF.

Worth noting for this clone: The sample holds other DNA sequences that translate to the same CDR3. The J gene is TRBJ1-2, the V gene TRBV5-4, with a tentative D call TRBD1 (5 bases). Trimming removed 0 bases from V and 4 bases from J, with 13 bases in between. The CDR3 totals 15 residues. From germline, CDR1 is SGHNT and CDR2 YYREEE (reference sequence). Here the CDR3 reads CASSLALQGTYGYTF. The CDR3 DNA reads TGTGCCAGCAGCTTGGCCTTGCAGGGCACCTATGGCTACACCTTC. The entire variable domain, with the rest obtained from reference TRBV5-4 and TRBJ1-2, is as follows: ETGVTQSPTHLIKTRGQQVTLRCSSQSGHNTVSWYQQALGQGPQFIFQYYREEENGRGNFPPRFSGLQFPNYSSELNVNALELDDSALYLCASSLALQGTYGYTFGSGTRLTVV.

This chain links TRBV10-3 with TRBJ1-2; 7 nucleotides align to TRBD1. Per germline, CDR1 ENHRY and CDR2 SYGVKD. V shed 7 bases and J 7 bases; nucleotides not matched to a gene: 15. The CDR3 sequence is 15 residues long. The CDR3, as DNA: TGTGCCATCACCCGGGACATCTCCGACAGGGCTGGCTACACCTTC. As protein: CAITRDISDRAGYTF.

The chain employs TRBV7-2 and TRBJ2-2, with D possibly matching TRBD2 (5 bases). Germline CDR1 reads SGHTA; CDR2 reads FQGNSA. V lost 6 bases and J 0 bases, leaving 11 bases between the germline ends. The CDR3 is 15 residues long. The CDR3 DNA is TGTGCCAGCAGATTCGGCGGGCCGAACACCGGGGAGCTGTTTTTT. Protein product: CASRFGGPNTGELFF.

The count of this clone is one. The V call is TRBV2, the J call TRBJ2-3; 14 bases are a match to TRBD2. CDR3 length: 14 amino acids. Germline trimming cut 9 bases from V and 4 bases from J; bases unmatched to any gene: 3. Looked up from germline, CDR1 is SNHLY and CDR2 is FYNNEI. The CDR3 DNA reads as TGTGCCAGAGGGACTAGCGGGAGTCCAGATACGCAGTATTTT. Encoded protein: CARGTSGSPDTQYF.

V gene TRBV11-2 combines with J gene TRBJ2-7; 10 bases are shared with TRBD2. The junction had 15 bases not matched to a gene; V was cut back by 1 base and J by 6 bases. Germline V gives CDR1 SGHAT, CDR2 FQNNGV. The CDR3 is 18 residues long. CDR3 DNA: TGTGCCAGCAGCTTAGGCGGATTAGCGGGAGGTAGAGCAGGCGAGCAGTACTTC. Translated, it gives CASSLGGLAGGRAGEQYF.